This passage covers 27 T cell receptor beta chains from one sample sequenced in a study of blood T cell repertoires in COVID-19. Assay: immunoSEQ multiplex PCR; the TCRdb copy retains only in-frame clones and omits some. The sample includes under 85,000 clones, 80% to 85% seen only once; the top ten take about two fifths. Sequencing was carried out using peripheral blood. These receptors originate from a human donor in a cohort sampled during active COVID-19.

V and J are TRBV18 and TRBJ1-6; D is unclear. The germline V gene encodes CDR1 KGHSH and CDR2 LQKENI. The ends were cut back, 8 bases at V and 2 bases at J, with 7 bases in the middle. This CDR3 has 13 residues. CDR3 amino acids: CASHKAYNSPLHF. The CDR3 nucleotides are TGTGCCAGCCACAAAGCCTATAATTCACCCCTCCACTTT.

The chain has TRBV15 and TRBJ1-5; no firm D call. The CDR3 is 12 residues long. Deletions cut 4 bases from V and 6 bases from J, with 7 bases between. Germline lookup yields CDR1 LNHNV and CDR2 YYDKDF (reference sequence). The CDR3 nucleotides are TGTGCCACCAGCACGGGTAGTCAGCCCCAGCATTTT. It specifies CATSTGSQPQHF.

V usage is TRBV18 and J usage is TRBJ1-6; TRBD1 might be the D (5 bases). Trimming took off 2 bases at V and 8 bases at J, with 16 bases between the two ends. The V gene's germline CDR1 is KGHSH and CDR2 LQKENI. CDR3 length: 16 amino acids. This CDR3 is CASSPAAGRVDSPLHF. CDR3 coding DNA: TGTGCCAGCTCACCAGCGGCCGGCAGGGTGGATTCACCCCTCCACTTT.

This chain joins TRBV5-1 and TRBJ1-2; D uncertain. The germline V gene encodes CDR1 SGHRS and CDR2 YFSETQ. The CDR3 extends over 15 amino acids. Trimming left V 1 base short and J 4 bases short, with 14 bases between. For the CDR3, the DNA is TGCGCCAGCAGCTTGTTCCTGGGCGACCTCTATGGCTACACCTTC. Protein sequence: CASSLFLGDLYGYTF.

This clone was counted a single time. The rearrangement uses TRBV3-1 (or the pseudogene TRBV3-2) and TRBJ2-7; D perhaps matches TRBD1 (8 bases). Deletions cut 2 bases from V and 8 bases from J, with 19 bases between. This CDR3 spans 15 amino acids. CDR1 LGHDT and CDR2 YNNKEL come from the germline V gene (reference sequence). DNA for the CDR3: TGTGCCAGCAGCCAATACGACAGGGGAGGGATACAGCAGTACTTC. It encodes CASSQYDRGGIQQYF.

The chain recombines TRBV7-9 with TRBJ1-1, with 7 bases matching TRBD1. Per germline, CDR1 SEHNR and CDR2 FQNEAQ (reference sequence). The CDR3 is 14 amino acids. V was clipped by 5 bases and J by 0 bases; unmatched bases: 3. CDR3 amino acids: CASSQQGMNTEAFF. For the CDR3, the DNA is TGTGCCAGCAGCCAACAGGGGATGAACACTGAAGCTTTCTTT.

The chain joins TRBV3-1 (or the pseudogene TRBV3-2) to TRBJ2-3, with 10 bases matching TRBD2. CDR1 is LGHDT, CDR2 YNNKEL, per germline (reference sequence). CDR3 length: 14 residues. The J segment lost 9 bases and the V segment lost 3 bases, leaving 6 bases of the junction unmatched. The CDR3 DNA sequence: TGTGCCAGCAGCCACGGGACTAGCGCGCCCACGCAGTATTTT. Its protein product is CASSHGTSAPTQYF.

The V call is TRBV2, the J call TRBJ1-3, with TRBD1 matching 7 bases. This CDR3 is 14 amino acids long. Per germline, CDR1 SNHLY and CDR2 FYNNEI. V trimming: 6 bases; J trimming: 2 bases; junction bases outside the gene matches: 4. This CDR3 is CASRTGVTGNTIYF. In nucleotides, the CDR3 is TGTGCCAGCAGAACAGGGGTAACTGGAAACACCATATATTTT.

V gene TRBV3-1 (or the pseudogene TRBV3-2) combines with J gene TRBJ2-7, with D perhaps matching TRBD1 (5 bases). The CDR3 has 14 residues. The germline gives CDR1 LGHDT, CDR2 YNNKEL (reference sequence). Between the trimmed V and J ends, which lost 4 bases and 3 bases, there was a span of 13 bases. CDR3 bases: TGTGCCAGCAGCCCTATAGGACATCGCTACGAGCAGTACTTC. It codes for CASSPIGHRYEQYF.

The chain is built from TRBV9 and TRBJ2-3; D is possibly TRBD1 (6 bases). The CDR3 runs 16 residues. The germline gives CDR1 SGDLS, CDR2 YYNGEE. V was trimmed by 0 bases and J by 1 base, leaving 12 bases between them. This CDR3 is CASSVDPGAGTDTQYF. The CDR3 bases are TGTGCCAGCAGCGTAGACCCAGGGGCGGGCACAGATACGCAGTATTTT.

This sequence joins TRBV6-5 and TRBJ2-3, with D hard to call. The germline V gene encodes CDR1 MNHEY and CDR2 SVGAGI. Trimming stripped 2 bases from V and 3 bases from J, with 9 bases between. The CDR3 length is 14 residues. For the CDR3, the DNA is TGTGCCAGCAGTTACGAGTTAGATACAGATACGCAGTATTTT. The encoded protein is CASSYELDTDTQYF.

The chain joins TRBV4-3 to TRBJ2-5, with a weak D call TRBD1 (6 bases). V lost 4 bases, J lost 5 bases, and 20 bases lay in between. Germline loops: CDR1 LGHNA, CDR2 YSLEER. The CDR3 length is 16 residues. CDR3 nucleotides: TGCGCCAGCAGCCCCCAAACCGGGACATTGACGGAGACCCAGTACTTC. It codes for CASSPQTGTLTETQYF.

This rearrangement joins TRBV29-1 to TRBJ1-6, with 8 positions matching TRBD1. This CDR3 comprises 13 residues. Trimming took 6 bases from V and 5 from J; bases not matched to a gene: 3. Germline V gene sequence: CDR1 SQVTM, CDR2 ANQGSEA. CDR3 amino acids: CSVRTGNNSPLHF. DNA for the CDR3: TGCAGCGTCCGGACAGGGAATAATTCACCCCTCCACTTT.

This chain links TRBV7-3 with TRBJ2-3, with no clear D. The germline V gene encodes CDR1 SGHTA and CDR2 FQGTGA. This CDR3 is 13 amino acids long. Trimming removed 5 bases from V and 1 base from J, with 7 bases in between. This CDR3 reads CASSPSRTDTQYF. CDR3 nucleotides: TGTGCCAGCAGCCCCTCCCGCACAGATACGCAGTATTTT. The variable domain in full, with the rest retrieved from reference TRBV7-3 and TRBJ2-3, is GAGVSQTPSNKVTEKGKYVELRCDPISGHTALYWYRQSLGQGPEFLIYFQGTGAADDSGLPNDRFFAVRPEGSVSTLKIQRTERGDSAVYLCASSPSRTDTQYFGPGTRLTVL.

The V call is TRBV5-1, the J call TRBJ1-2; a possible D gene is TRBD1 (6 bases). The V end was cut by 0 bases, the J end by 2 bases, with 8 bases between. Germline CDR1 SGHRS, CDR2 YFSETQ. The CDR3 loop spans 14 amino acids. The CDR3 region has the DNA TGCGCCAGCAGCTTGGAAACAGGGAACTATGGCTACACCTTC. Amino acid sequence: CASSLETGNYGYTF.

The J gene is TRBJ1-5, the V gene TRBV15, with a weak D call TRBD1 (6 bases). Trimming pared 5 bases from V and 3 bases from J, leaving 11 bases between. From germline, CDR1 is LNHNV and CDR2 YYDKDF (reference sequence). This CDR3 contains 14 residues. The CDR3 spells CATSRGGPNQPQHF. CDR3 DNA sequence: TGTGCCACCAGCCGGGGGGGCCCCAATCAGCCCCAGCATTTT.

The genes are TRBV11-2 and TRBJ2-7, with 11 positions matching TRBD1. V lost 5 bases, J lost 2 bases, and 14 bases stayed unmatched. The germline CDR1 and CDR2 sequences are SGHAT and FQNNGV. This CDR3 region has 18 residues. CDR3 sequence reads: CASSPTSRDRGSPYEQYF. CDR3 DNA sequence: TGTGCCAGCAGCCCTACCAGCCGGGACAGGGGGTCCCCCTACGAGCAGTACTTC.

The rearrangement joins TRBV6-2 or TRBV6-3 to TRBJ2-6, with 10 bases lining up with TRBD1. V shed 0 bases, J shed 1 base, and the junction held 6 bases outside the gene matches. This CDR3 region has 19 residues. The germline CDR1 and CDR2 sequences are MNHEY and SVGEGT. Written as DNA, the CDR3 is TGTGCCAGCAGTTACTCTATTGGACAGGGGGAATCTGGGGCCAACGTCCTGACTTTC. Protein: CASSYSIGQGESGANVLTF.

The rearrangement joins TRBV9 to TRBJ2-3; 11 nucleotides match TRBD1. The CDR3 contains 14 residues. V gave up 6 bases and J gave up 4 bases; unmatched junction bases: 4. Per germline, CDR1 SGDLS and CDR2 YYNGEE. In DNA, the CDR3 is TGTGCCAGCAACCCGGGACAGGGGGCAGATACGCAGTATTTT. Its protein is CASNPGQGADTQYF.

The V call is TRBV19, the J call TRBJ1-5; 9 bases match TRBD1. Looked up from germline, CDR1 is LNHDA and CDR2 is SQIVND (reference sequence). The trim removed 5 bases at V and 1 base at J, leaving 3 bases unmatched. The CDR3 is made up of 15 amino acids. In nucleotides, the CDR3 is TGTGCCAGTAGTGGCGGGACAGGGAGCAATCAGCCCCAGCATTTT. Translating it yields CASSGGTGSNQPQHF.

V and J are TRBV7-8 and TRBJ1-2; D gene unclear. CDR1 and CDR2 from the germline V gene are SGHVS and FQNEAQ. Trimming took 3 bases from V and 8 from J, leaving 13 bases between them. The CDR3 runs 13 residues. CDR3 DNA sequence: TGTGCCAGCAGCTTTCCGGGAGCCGGGGGCTACACCTTC. Translated: CASSFPGAGGYTF.

V is TRBV9 and J is TRBJ2-3, with 8 bases lining up with TRBD2. CDR3 size: 17 residues. Trimming removed 4 bases from V and 6 bases from J; junction bases left unmatched: 16. CDR1 and CDR2 from the germline V gene are SGDLS and YYNGEE. CDR3 bases: TGTGCCAGCAGCCCCCGCTGGCGGGGGGACGATTCTGATACGCAGTATTTT. It is translated as CASSPRWRGDDSDTQYF. Complete variable domain (other parts from reference TRBV9 and TRBJ2-3): DSGVTQTPKHLITATGQRVTLRCSPRSGDLSVYWYQQSLDQGLQFLIQYYNGEERAKGNILERFSAQQFPDLHSELNLSSLELGDSALYFCASSPRWRGDDSDTQYFGPGTRLTVL.

The chain has TRBV7-8 and TRBJ1-3; no firm D call. The germline V gene encodes CDR1 SGHVS and CDR2 FQNEAQ. The CDR3 is 13 residues long. Trimming cost V 3 bases and J 2 bases, with 5 bases left between them. CDR3 DNA: TGTGCCAGCAGCTTCATTGCTGGAAACACCATATATTTT. Translating gives CASSFIAGNTIYF.

Here the CDR3 reads CASSRTGTKKETQYF. CDR3 coding DNA: TGTGCCAGCAGCCGAACCGGGACAAAAAAAGAGACCCAGTACTTC. The V and J genes are TRBV5-7 and TRBJ2-5; D is possibly TRBD1 (6 bases). TRBV5-7 is designated an ORF whose function remains uncertain. This CDR3 comprises 15 residues. The V gene lost 4 bases and the J gene lost 3 bases, with 16 bases spanning the gap.

The J gene is TRBJ1-1, the V gene TRBV6-5, with D unresolved. The CDR3 is 13 residues long. Per the germline V gene, CDR1 is MNHEY and CDR2 is SVGAGI. V dropped 6 bases and J dropped 0 bases, with 8 bases sitting between them. CDR3 nucleotide sequence: TGTGCCAGCAGCCGCCAGATGAACACTGAAGCTTTCTTT. It translates to CASSRQMNTEAFF.

The V and J genes are TRBV7-2 and TRBJ2-5; D might be TRBD1 (5 bases). Germline V CDR1 and CDR2: SGHTA, FQGNSA. CDR3 size: 14 residues. V was clipped by 5 bases and J by 4 bases, with 14 bases between them. The CDR3 loop is CASSQGRQGETQYF. For the CDR3, the DNA is TGTGCCAGCAGCCAAGGGCGTCAGGGAGAGACCCAGTACTTC.

The chain employs TRBV5-4 and TRBJ1-2; weak D call: TRBD1 (6 bases). The germline V gene has CDR1 SGHNT and CDR2 YYREEE (reference sequence). This CDR3 is built from 15 residues. V lost 1 base and J 2 bases, leaving 12 bases between the germline ends. In nucleotides, the CDR3 is TGTGCCAGCAGCTTGATCGGGGGGGCGAACTATGGCTACACCTTC. Its protein is CASSLIGGANYGYTF.